This T cell receptor beta chain was obtained from a study of T cells in Graves' hyperthyroidism and ophthalmopathy. Amplification yielded TCR beta CDR3 regions, with RNA transcripts as the source. In the first-round RT-PCR of the TCR CDR3, the HTBI primer set was used. TCRdb re-derived calls from the multiplex PCR reads in MiXCR, one entry per CDR3 protein. The sample records about 690,000 distinct CDR3 sequences, 17% being singletons. Germline CDR1 is MDHEN and CDR2 is SYDVKM. Trimming stripped 6 bases from V and 6 bases from J, with 20 bases between. The CDR3 covers 15 residues. At least ten counts were recorded for this clonotype. Its antigen is not known. Study-wide points: Stable hyperthyroidism was separated from ophthalmopathy by a model based on 13 V-J features.

V and J are TRBV28 and TRBJ1-2, with D possibly TRBD1 on 6 matching bases. The sequencing sample was made of blood. The TCR comes from a man aged 50 or older with Graves' hyperthyroidism. This CDR3 is CASSPGQLGVDGYTF. The DNA for the CDR3 is TGTGCCAGCAGCCCAGGACAGCTTGGGGTCGATGGCTACACCTTC.